This passage covers 11 T cell receptor beta chains from one sample sequenced in a study of T-cell memory formation after mild COVID-19. One entry per CDR3 protein, called by TCRdb with MiXCR from the 5' RACE reads. The sample yields fewer than 500,000 distinct CDR3 sequences, around 27% seen once. The sequencing sample was made of PBMCs or a T cell subset sorted from them (not recorded which). The receptors derive from an adult woman who had mild COVID-19 (a few samples of this study predate the infection). Cell type and time point are not known.

Only a few counts were recorded for this clonotype. V is TRBV27 and J is TRBJ2-3; D unresolved. There are 15 residues in the CDR3. Trimming removed 0 bases from V and 2 bases from J, with 9 bases in between. Germline V gives CDR1 MNHEY, CDR2 SMNVEV (reference sequence). This CDR3 reads CASSLSGRPTDTQYF. The CDR3 region has the DNA TGTGCCAGCAGTTTATCGGGCAGGCCCACAGATACGCAGTATTTT.

This clonotype appeared a single time. The gene calls are TRBV11-3 and TRBJ2-7; D gene unclear. Germline CDR1 reads SGHNT; CDR2 reads YENEEA. The CDR3 is 14 residues long. V lost 2 bases and J lost 2, with 10 bases in between. For the CDR3, the DNA is TGTGCCAGCAGCTTATTCCCAGGACCCTACGAGCAGTACTTC. It specifies CASSLFPGPYEQYF.

The table lists this clonotype with a few counts. J is TRBJ2-1 and V is TRBV5-1; 12 bases agree with TRBD2. Losses at the gene ends were 4 bases for V and 2 bases for J; bases not matched to a gene: 4. The CDR3 is made up of 16 amino acids. Germline V gene sequence: CDR1 SGHRS, CDR2 YFSETQ. The CDR3 DNA reads TGCGCCAGCAGCCCGACTAGCGGGAGTACCTACAATGAGCAGTTCTTC. Translating it yields CASSPTSGSTYNEQFF.

This clonotype was seen ten or more times. The V call is TRBV6-2 or TRBV6-3, the J call TRBJ2-7; D gene uncertain. CDR1 MNHEY and CDR2 SVGEGT come from the germline V gene. Trimming left V 4 bases short and J 0 bases short, with 13 bases between. The CDR3 spans 15 residues. CDR3 coding DNA: TGTGCCAGCAGTTCTTTCCTGGGCAGCTCCTACGAGCAGTACTTC. The encoded protein is CASSSFLGSSYEQYF.

V is TRBV7-9 and J is TRBJ2-1, with 7 nucleotides matching TRBD1. CDR1 SEHNR and CDR2 FQNEAQ come from the germline V gene (reference sequence). V shed 5 bases, J shed 5 bases, and the junction held 6 bases outside the gene matches. This CDR3 is built from 14 residues. DNA of the CDR3: TGTGCCAGCAGCCGCTGGGACAGCAACAATGAGCAGTTCTTC. This sequence encodes CASSRWDSNNEQFF.

This sequence joins TRBV11-2 and TRBJ2-5; D is unresolved. Germline CDR1 and CDR2: SGHAT and FQNNGV. The CDR3 is 12 residues long. V was pared by 1 base and J by 5 bases, with 5 bases between. The CDR3 DNA reads TGTGCCAGCAGCTTAGTGTACGAGACCCAGTACTTC. This translates into CASSLVYETQYF.

CDR3 sequence reads: CASSPLAAYTDTQYF. CDR3 DNA sequence: TGTGCCAGCAGCCCACTAGCGGCCTATACAGATACGCAGTATTTT. The V and J genes are TRBV7-2 and TRBJ2-3; 8 nucleotides line up with TRBD2. The V segment lost 5 bases and the J segment 3 bases; nucleotides outside the gene matches: 7. Germline CDR1 and CDR2: SGHTA and FQGNSA. CDR3 length equals 15 residues.

The chain has TRBV18 and TRBJ2-5; the D gene is possibly TRBD1 (5 bases). V was cut by 6 bases and J by 0 bases, with 11 bases left in between. The CDR3 length is 14 residues. Germline CDR1 reads KGHSH; CDR2 reads LQKENI. CDR3 loop: CASSVGQYQETQYF. The CDR3 coding sequence is TGTGCCAGCTCCGTGGGGCAGTACCAAGAGACCCAGTACTTC.

This clonotype was seen a handful of times. The chain employs TRBV5-5 and TRBJ2-2, with a possible D match to TRBD1 (6 bases). V lost 2 bases and J 5 bases, leaving 16 bases between the germline ends. The CDR3 is 16 residues long. Germline assignment: CDR1 SGHKS and CDR2 YYEKEE (reference sequence). The chain's CDR3 is CASSFAAGVGTGELFF. In DNA form, the CDR3 reads TGTGCCAGCAGCTTCGCGGCAGGGGTTGGGACCGGGGAGCTGTTTTTT.

This clonotype was recorded a few times. This chain links TRBV5-6 with TRBJ1-1; 7 bases are shared with TRBD1. Trimming at V came to 4 bases and at J to 10 bases, leaving 7 bases not matched to a gene. Germline loops: CDR1 SGHDT, CDR2 YYEEEE. The CDR3 is 12 residues long. CDR3 protein: CASSLTGFIAFF. In DNA form, the CDR3 reads TGTGCCAGCAGCCTGACAGGGTTTATAGCTTTCTTT.

This clonotype came up a few times. V gene TRBV4-2 combines with J gene TRBJ2-1; no firm D call. Germline assignment: CDR1 LGHNA and CDR2 YNFKEQ. V dropped 1 base and J dropped 5 bases, with 9 bases sitting between them. The CDR3 is 14 residues long. The CDR3: CASSQGQADNEQFF. The CDR3 DNA sequence: TGTGCCAGCAGCCAAGGGCAGGCCGACAATGAGCAGTTCTTC.